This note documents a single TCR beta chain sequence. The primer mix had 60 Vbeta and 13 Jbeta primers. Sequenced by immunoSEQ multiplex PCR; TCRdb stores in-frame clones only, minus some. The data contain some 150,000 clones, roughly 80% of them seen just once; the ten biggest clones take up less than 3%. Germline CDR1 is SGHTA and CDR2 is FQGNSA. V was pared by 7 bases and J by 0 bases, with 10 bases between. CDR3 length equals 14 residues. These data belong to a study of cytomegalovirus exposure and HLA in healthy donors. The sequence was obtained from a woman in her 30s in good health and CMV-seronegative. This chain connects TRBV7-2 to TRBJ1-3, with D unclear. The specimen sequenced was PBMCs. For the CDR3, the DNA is TGTGCCAGCACCCCGGAGCACTCTGGAAACACCATATATTTT. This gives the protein CASTPEHSGNTIYF.